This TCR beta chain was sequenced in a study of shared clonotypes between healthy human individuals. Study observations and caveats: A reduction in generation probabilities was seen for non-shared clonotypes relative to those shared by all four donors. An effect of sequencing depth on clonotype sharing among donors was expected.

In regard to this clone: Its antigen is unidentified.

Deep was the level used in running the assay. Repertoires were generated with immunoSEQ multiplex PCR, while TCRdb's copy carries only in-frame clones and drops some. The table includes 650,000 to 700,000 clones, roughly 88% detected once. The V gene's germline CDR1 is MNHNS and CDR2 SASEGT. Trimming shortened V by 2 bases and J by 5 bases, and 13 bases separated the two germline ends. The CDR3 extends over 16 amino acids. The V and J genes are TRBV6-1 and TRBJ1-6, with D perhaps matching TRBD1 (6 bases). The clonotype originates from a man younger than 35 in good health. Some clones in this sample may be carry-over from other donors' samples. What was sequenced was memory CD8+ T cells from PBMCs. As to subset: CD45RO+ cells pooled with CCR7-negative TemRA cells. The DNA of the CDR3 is TGTGCCAGCAGTGAAAGACGGGGGCGAGATAATTCACCCCTCCACTTT. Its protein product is CASSERRGRDNSPLHF.